This is a list of T cell receptor beta chains from one sample in a study of cytomegalovirus exposure and HLA in healthy donors. Using immunoSEQ multiplex PCR, the repertoire was profiled, and TCRdb retains in-frame clones only, with some absent. The ten most abundant clones cover 6.5% of a sample with under 200,000 clones. Sample: PBMCs. These receptors came from a young man in good health and CMV-seronegative. CDR3s include the opening cysteine and the closing phenylalanine or tryptophan. The D gene is left open where the match is weak.

v_call: TRBV11-2; j_call: TRBJ2-5; d_call: TRBD2; cdr3_aa: CASSDSAGGKETQYF
v_call: TRBV18; j_call: TRBJ1-4; d_call: TRBD1; cdr3_aa: CASSPQGTGAGNEKLFF
v_call: TRBV2; j_call: TRBJ1-5; d_call: -; cdr3_aa: CASSAGYSNQPQHF
v_call: TRBV10-3; j_call: TRBJ2-1; d_call: -; cdr3_aa: CAISGVRMGEQFF
v_call: TRBV13; j_call: TRBJ2-7; d_call: TRBD2; cdr3_aa: CASSLGRGGAVYEQYF
v_call: TRBV5-6; j_call: TRBJ1-2; d_call: -; cdr3_aa: CASSFGSSWLVGIGNGYTF
v_call: TRBV27; j_call: TRBJ1-1; d_call: -; cdr3_aa: CASSFFGRGVSGEAFF
v_call: TRBV25-1; j_call: TRBJ2-7; d_call: TRBD1; cdr3_aa: CASSGGTARRF
v_call: TRBV6-4; j_call: TRBJ2-3; d_call: -; cdr3_aa: CASSPTGVFTDTQYF
v_call: TRBV10-3; j_call: TRBJ2-3; d_call: -; cdr3_aa: CAISDRGTDTQYF
v_call: TRBV5-1; j_call: TRBJ2-7; d_call: -; cdr3_aa: CASSLGPGAEQYF
v_call: TRBV6-5; j_call: TRBJ1-5; d_call: -; cdr3_aa: CASSQRQTQPQHF
v_call: TRBV10-3; j_call: TRBJ1-4; d_call: TRBD1; cdr3_aa: CAISESGQAREKLFF
v_call: TRBV19; j_call: TRBJ2-7; d_call: TRBD2; cdr3_aa: CASTLSGTSLNAEQYF
v_call: TRBV18; j_call: TRBJ1-1; d_call: TRBD1; cdr3_aa: CASSPGQGWNTEAFF
v_call: TRBV30; j_call: TRBJ2-7; d_call: TRBD1; cdr3_aa: CAWRQGELRGQYF
v_call: TRBV18; j_call: -; d_call: -; cdr3_aa: CASSPRLVPTYEQYF
v_call: TRBV27; j_call: -; d_call: TRBD1; cdr3_aa: CASSSLETGLSEQYF
v_call: TRBV25-1; j_call: TRBJ1-1; d_call: TRBD1; cdr3_aa: CASSEWGTGPTEAFF
v_call: TRBV7-9; j_call: -; d_call: TRBD1; cdr3_aa: CASSLTQGVYEQYF
v_call: TRBV10-3; j_call: TRBJ2-5; d_call: -; cdr3_aa: CAISDRQVQETQYF
v_call: TRBV6-5; j_call: TRBJ1-4; d_call: -; cdr3_aa: CASSYSGGLSEKLFF
v_call: TRBV10-1; j_call: TRBJ2-5; d_call: TRBD2; cdr3_aa: CASRASGSETQYF
v_call: TRBV7-9; j_call: TRBJ1-5; d_call: TRBD1; cdr3_aa: CASSPGQGASNQPQHF
v_call: TRBV19; j_call: TRBJ1-5; d_call: TRBD1; cdr3_aa: CASNEGAFLGQPQHF
v_call: TRBV28; j_call: TRBJ1-1; d_call: -; cdr3_aa: CASPRGTEAFF
v_call: TRBV25-1; j_call: TRBJ2-3; d_call: TRBD1; cdr3_aa: CASSPTLGQGISTDTQYF
v_call: TRBV4-2; j_call: TRBJ1-2; d_call: -; cdr3_aa: CASSHPAGYYGYTF
v_call: TRBV19; j_call: TRBJ2-7; d_call: TRBD2; cdr3_aa: CASSIAAGGFSYEQYF
v_call: TRBV4-2; j_call: TRBJ2-6; d_call: TRBD1; cdr3_aa: CASSQVAQGVSGANVLTF
v_call: TRBV7-2; j_call: TRBJ2-7; d_call: TRBD1; cdr3_aa: CASSLGTGEPYEQYF
v_call: TRBV10-3; j_call: TRBJ2-7; d_call: TRBD1; cdr3_aa: CAISDGRGYEQYF
v_call: TRBV11-2; j_call: TRBJ2-3; d_call: TRBD1; cdr3_aa: CASGGTGNTDTQYF
v_call: TRBV27; j_call: TRBJ2-2; d_call: -; cdr3_aa: CASRLSSVGTGELFF
v_call: TRBV7-6; j_call: TRBJ1-1; d_call: -; cdr3_aa: CASSLDRGYTEAFF
v_call: TRBV21-1; j_call: TRBJ1-4; d_call: -; cdr3_aa: CASSNKTGSEEKLFF
v_call: TRBV7-6; j_call: TRBJ2-2; d_call: TRBD2; cdr3_aa: CASSFGTSGRGETGELFF
v_call: TRBV7-9; j_call: TRBJ2-5; d_call: -; cdr3_aa: CASNGGVVETQYF
v_call: TRBV4-1; j_call: TRBJ2-7; d_call: -; cdr3_aa: CASSPQGPPRPEQYF
v_call: TRBV5-1; j_call: TRBJ2-2; d_call: TRBD1; cdr3_aa: CASSTTGDTGELFF
v_call: TRBV6-6; j_call: TRBJ1-3; d_call: -; cdr3_aa: CASSAYKPSGRNTIYF
v_call: TRBV27; j_call: TRBJ1-2; d_call: -; cdr3_aa: CASSLNFVSAGRTYGYTF
v_call: TRBV19; j_call: TRBJ2-7; d_call: -; cdr3_aa: CASSIATGWPYEQYF
v_call: TRBV30; j_call: TRBJ2-3; d_call: TRBD2; cdr3_aa: CAWSVAGGRADTQYF
v_call: TRBV10-2; j_call: TRBJ2-7; d_call: TRBD2; cdr3_aa: CASSEKREGRREQYF
v_call: TRBV19; j_call: TRBJ2-1; d_call: -; cdr3_aa: CASSMAWASANNEQFF
v_call: TRBV5-4; j_call: TRBJ1-3; d_call: TRBD1; cdr3_aa: CASSSPGQGASGTIYF
v_call: TRBV19; j_call: TRBJ2-1; d_call: TRBD1; cdr3_aa: CASSIEGGQGSIFYNEQFF
v_call: TRBV27; j_call: TRBJ2-3; d_call: TRBD2; cdr3_aa: CASSLLGTSGSITQYF
v_call: TRBV10-1; j_call: TRBJ2-1; d_call: TRBD2; cdr3_aa: CASSVLAGYNEQFF
v_call: TRBV6-6; j_call: TRBJ2-1; d_call: -; cdr3_aa: CASSYSGVLSYNEQFF
v_call: TRBV6-1; j_call: TRBJ2-3; d_call: TRBD1; cdr3_aa: CASSEGPGQGSTDTQYF